The T cell receptor (beta chain) described here comes from a study of blood T cells in healthy people across ages. For the second PCR, which ran for about 7 to 11 cycles, a sample-barcoded 5' primer and a J-beta primer mix were used. MiXCR, applied by TCRdb to the 5' RACE reads, yields one record per CDR3 protein. The sample holds about 800,000 distinct CDR3 sequences, around 25% seen once. This clonotype was detected only a few times. The CDR3 is 13 amino acids. This same sample was also part of a study on T cells of mothers and their children.

The chain is built from TRBV21-1 and TRBJ2-1; TRBD1, the D gene given by the table, was not confirmed from the DNA. TRBV21-1 is a listed pseudogene. The sample consisted of blood. The source is a boy younger than 18 in good health. The CDR3 DNA follows: TGTGCCAGCAGGGGACAAGGGGACAATGAGCAGTTCTTC. The encoded protein is CASRGQGDNEQFF.